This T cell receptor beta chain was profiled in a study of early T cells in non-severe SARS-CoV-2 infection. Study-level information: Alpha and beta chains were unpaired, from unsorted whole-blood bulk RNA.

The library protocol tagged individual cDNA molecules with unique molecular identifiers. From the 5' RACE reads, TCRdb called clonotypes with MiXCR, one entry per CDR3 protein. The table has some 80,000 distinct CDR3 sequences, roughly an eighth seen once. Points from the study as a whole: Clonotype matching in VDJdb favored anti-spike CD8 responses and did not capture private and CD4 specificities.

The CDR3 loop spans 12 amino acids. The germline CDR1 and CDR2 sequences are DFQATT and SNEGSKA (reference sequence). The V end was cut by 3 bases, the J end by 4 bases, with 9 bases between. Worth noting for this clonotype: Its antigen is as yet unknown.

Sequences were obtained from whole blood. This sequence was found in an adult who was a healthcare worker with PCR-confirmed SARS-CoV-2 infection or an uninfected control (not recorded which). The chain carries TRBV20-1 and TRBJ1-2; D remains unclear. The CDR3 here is CSASRQSYGYTF. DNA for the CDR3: TGCAGTGCTAGTCGCCAGAGCTATGGCTACACCTTC.